This T cell receptor beta chain was sequenced during a study of T-cell reconstitution after alpha-beta-depleted transplantation in children (dated by TCRdb to the mid-2010s). General notes on the study: Using TCR repertoire profiling, the study followed T-cell immune reconstitution in a quantitative way in children after TCRalphabeta/CD19-depleted allogeneic hematopoietic cell transplantation. What the authors observed across the whole study: The apparently early alphabetaT-cell count recovery about two months after transplant was reportedly dependent on only several hundred rapidly expanded clones derived from non-depleted graft cells. In some patients, the high TCRbeta diversity seen at day 60 was put down to recipient T cells and intrathymic progenitors that had survived conditioning. The frequencies of hyperexpanded clones fell over the following months, and after one year, T-cell counts and TCRbeta diversity were mostly attributed to newly produced T cells.

The label giving this sample's treatment or condition can be read as: allogeneic hematopoietic cell transplantation with graft depleted of TCRalphabeta T cells and CD19 B cells. The transplant recipients were children given TCRalphabeta/CD19-depleted allogeneic hematopoietic cell grafts. Comments on this clonotype: Its specific antigen is unknown. No much larger clonotype is one base removed from it; base qualities were not supplied.

The library was produced with PCR. The reads were generated on an Illumina HiSeq 2500. TCR libraries were prepared with molecular barcoding, using unique molecular identifiers to normalize TCRbeta repertoire quantification. TCRdb's own reprocessing of the public reads used fastp at Q25 and MiXCR and kept productive beta chains. Each entry merges the rows of one CDR3 protein and shows their most common DNA and genes. The sample table holds 250,000 or so distinct CDR3 sequences, of which under 30% were seen once. Of the sample, 4.5% to 5.5% is held by the ten largest clones. Relative to germline, V is 7 bases shorter and J is 0 bases shorter, with 13 bases between their ends. Including cysteine and phenylalanine, the CDR3 has 15 amino acids. The DNA shown is the 45-base CDR3, in frame from base 1. The germline V gene specifies ENHRY as CDR1 and SYGVKD as CDR2.

Source: PBMCs, mostly from graft donor cells, taken 360 days after TCRalphabeta/CD19-depleted stem cell transplant. The chain links TRBV10-3 with TRBJ1-3; tentative D gene TRBD1, with 6 bases matching. This TCR came from a female patient between 2 and 15 years old who had a stem cell transplant for congenital amegakaryocytic thrombocytopenia, so the T cells may come from the graft donor. The bases read TGTGCCATCAAATTGGACAGCCTCTCTGGAAACACCATATATTTT. Translated, it reads CAIKLDSLSGNTIYF.